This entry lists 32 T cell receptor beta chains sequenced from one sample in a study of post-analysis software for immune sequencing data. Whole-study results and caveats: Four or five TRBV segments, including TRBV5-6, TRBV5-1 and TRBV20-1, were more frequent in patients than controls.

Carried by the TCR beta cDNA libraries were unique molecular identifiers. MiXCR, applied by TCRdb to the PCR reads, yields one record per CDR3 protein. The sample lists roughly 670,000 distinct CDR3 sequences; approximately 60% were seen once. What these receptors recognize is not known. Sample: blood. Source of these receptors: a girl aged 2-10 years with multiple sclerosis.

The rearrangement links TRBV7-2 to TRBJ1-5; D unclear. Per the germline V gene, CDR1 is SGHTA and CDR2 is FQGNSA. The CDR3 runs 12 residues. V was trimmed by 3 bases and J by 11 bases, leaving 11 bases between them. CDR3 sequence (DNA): TGTGCCAGCAGCTTCAATTCGGGGACCCAGCATTTT. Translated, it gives CASSFNSGTQHF. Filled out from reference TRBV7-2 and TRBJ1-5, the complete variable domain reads GAGVSQSPSNKVTEKGKDVELRCDPISGHTALYWYRQSLGQGLEFLIYFQGNSAPDKSGLPSDRFSAERTGGSVSTLTIQRTQQEDSAVYLCASSFNSGTQHFGDGTRLSIL.

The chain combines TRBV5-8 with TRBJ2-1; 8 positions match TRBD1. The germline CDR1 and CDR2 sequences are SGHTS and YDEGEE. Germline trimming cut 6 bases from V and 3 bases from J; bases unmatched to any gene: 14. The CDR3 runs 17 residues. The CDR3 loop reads CASNGIPRDRIYNEQFF. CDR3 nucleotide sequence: TGTGCCAGCAACGGCATCCCCCGGGACAGGATCTACAATGAGCAGTTCTTC.

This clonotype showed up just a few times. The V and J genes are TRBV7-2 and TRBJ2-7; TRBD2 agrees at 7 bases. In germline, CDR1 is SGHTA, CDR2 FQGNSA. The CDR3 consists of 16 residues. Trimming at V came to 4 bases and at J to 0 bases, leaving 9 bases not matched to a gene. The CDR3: CASSSPGLPSSYEQYF. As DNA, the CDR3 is TGTGCCAGCAGCTCCCCGGGACTACCAAGCTCCTACGAGCAGTACTTC.

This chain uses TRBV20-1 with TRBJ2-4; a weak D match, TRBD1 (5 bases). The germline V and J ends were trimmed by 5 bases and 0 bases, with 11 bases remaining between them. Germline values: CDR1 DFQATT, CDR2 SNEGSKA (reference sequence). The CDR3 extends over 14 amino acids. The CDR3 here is CSARQNLAKNIQYF. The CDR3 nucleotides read TGCAGTGCTCGACAGAACCTAGCCAAAAACATTCAGTACTTC.

CDR3 in DNA: TGTGCCAGCAGCTCGGGACAGATTAACTATGGCTACACCTTC. Its translation is CASSSGQINYGYTF. This sequence joins TRBV7-9 and TRBJ1-2; TRBD1 agrees at 7 bases. V trimming: 4 bases; J trimming: 1 base; junction bases outside the gene matches: 3. Germline lookup yields CDR1 SEHNR and CDR2 FQNEAQ (reference sequence). This CDR3 is 14 amino acids long. The variable domain in full, with the rest retrieved from reference TRBV7-9 and TRBJ1-2, is DTGVSQNPRHKITKRGQNVTFRCDPISEHNRLYWYRQTLGQGPEFLTYFQNEAQLEKSRLLSDRFSAERPKGSFSTLEIQRTEQGDSAMYLCASSSGQINYGYTFGSGTRLTVV.

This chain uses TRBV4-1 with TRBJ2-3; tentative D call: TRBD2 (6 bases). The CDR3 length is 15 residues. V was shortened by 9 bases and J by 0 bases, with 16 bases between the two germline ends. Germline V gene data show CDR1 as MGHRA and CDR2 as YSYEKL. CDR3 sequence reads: CASAPGLLSTDTQYF. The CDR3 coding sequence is TGCGCCAGTGCCCCGGGACTCCTTAGCACAGATACGCAGTATTTT.

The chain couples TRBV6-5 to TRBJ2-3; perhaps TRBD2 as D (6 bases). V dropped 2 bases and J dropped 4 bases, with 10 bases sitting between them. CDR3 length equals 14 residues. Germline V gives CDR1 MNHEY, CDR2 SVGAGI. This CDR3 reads CASSYGLASDTQYF. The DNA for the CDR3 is TGTGCCAGCAGTTACGGTCTAGCGTCAGATACGCAGTATTTT.

As DNA, the CDR3 is TGTGCCAGCAGCCCTCAGTGGGGCAATCAGCCCCAGCATTTT. Amino acids: CASSPQWGNQPQHF. The chain employs TRBV7-9 and TRBJ1-5; D is unclear. Between the trimmed V and J ends, which lost 5 bases and 2 bases, there was a span of 10 bases. This CDR3 region has 14 residues. Germline CDR1 reads SEHNR; CDR2 reads FQNEAQ (reference sequence).

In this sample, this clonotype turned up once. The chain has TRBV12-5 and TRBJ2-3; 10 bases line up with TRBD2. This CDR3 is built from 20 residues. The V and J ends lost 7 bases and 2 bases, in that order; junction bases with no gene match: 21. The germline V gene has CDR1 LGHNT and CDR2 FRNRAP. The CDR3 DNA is TGTGCTAGTGAAGTGCGGCCAACGGGACTAGCGACTCGTAACACAGATACGCAGTATTTT. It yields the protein CASEVRPTGLATRNTDTQYF.

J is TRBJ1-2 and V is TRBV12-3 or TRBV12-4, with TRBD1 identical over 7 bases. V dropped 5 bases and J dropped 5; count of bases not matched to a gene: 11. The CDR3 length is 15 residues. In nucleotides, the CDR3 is TGTGCCAGCAGTCCCCCCAGGGGGGCCCTTTATGGCTACACCTTC. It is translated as CASSPPRGALYGYTF.

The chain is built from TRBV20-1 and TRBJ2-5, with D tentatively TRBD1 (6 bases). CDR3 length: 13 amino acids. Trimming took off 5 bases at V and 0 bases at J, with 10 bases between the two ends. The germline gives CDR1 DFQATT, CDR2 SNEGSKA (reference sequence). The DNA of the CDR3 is TGCAGTGCTTACCGGACAGACCAAGAGACCCAGTACTTC. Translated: CSAYRTDQETQYF.

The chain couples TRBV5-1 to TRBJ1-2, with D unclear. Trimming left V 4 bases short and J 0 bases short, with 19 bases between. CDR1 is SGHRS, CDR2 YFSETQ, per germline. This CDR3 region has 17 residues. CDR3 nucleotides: TGCGCCAGCAGCCTGGTGGGGAGGTTCGATGCTAACTATGGCTACACCTTC. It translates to CASSLVGRFDANYGYTF.

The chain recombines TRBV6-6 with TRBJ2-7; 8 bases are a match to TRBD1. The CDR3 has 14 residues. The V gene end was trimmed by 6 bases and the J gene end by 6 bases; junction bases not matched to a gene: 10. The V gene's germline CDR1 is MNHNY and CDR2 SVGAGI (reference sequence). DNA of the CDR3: TGTGCCAGCAGATATGGACAGGGTGGTCTCGAGCAGTACTTC. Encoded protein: CASRYGQGGLEQYF.

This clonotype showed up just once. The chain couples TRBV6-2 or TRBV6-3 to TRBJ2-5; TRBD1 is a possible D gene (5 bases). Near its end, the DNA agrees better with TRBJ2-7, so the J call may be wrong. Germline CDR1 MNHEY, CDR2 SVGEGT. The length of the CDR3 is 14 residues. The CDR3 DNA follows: TGTGCCAGCAGTCCAGGGATAATCCCCTACGAGCAGTACTTC. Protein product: CASSPGIIPYEQYF.

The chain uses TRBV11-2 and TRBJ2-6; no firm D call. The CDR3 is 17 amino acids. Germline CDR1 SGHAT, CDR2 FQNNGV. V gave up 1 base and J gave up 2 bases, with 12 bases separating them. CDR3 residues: CASSLGRIFTGANVLTF. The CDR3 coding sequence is TGTGCCAGCAGCTTAGGCAGGATTTTTACTGGGGCCAACGTCCTGACTTTC.

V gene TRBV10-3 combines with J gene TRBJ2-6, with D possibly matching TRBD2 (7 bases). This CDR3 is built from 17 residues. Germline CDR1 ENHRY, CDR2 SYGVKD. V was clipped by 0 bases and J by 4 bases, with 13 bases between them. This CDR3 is CAISESGGAPGANVLTF. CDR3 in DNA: TGTGCCATCAGTGAGTCGGGGGGGGCACCGGGGGCCAACGTCCTGACTTTC.

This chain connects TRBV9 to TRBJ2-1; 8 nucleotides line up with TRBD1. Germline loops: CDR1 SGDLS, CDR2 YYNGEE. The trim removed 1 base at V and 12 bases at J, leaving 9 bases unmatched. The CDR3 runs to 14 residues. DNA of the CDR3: TGTGCCAGCAGCGTAACCACGGACAGGGATGCGCAGTTCTTC. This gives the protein CASSVTTDRDAQFF.

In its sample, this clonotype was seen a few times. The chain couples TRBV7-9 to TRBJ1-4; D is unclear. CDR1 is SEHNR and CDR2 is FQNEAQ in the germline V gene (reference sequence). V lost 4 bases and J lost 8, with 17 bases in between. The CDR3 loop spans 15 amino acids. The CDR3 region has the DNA TGTGCCAGCAGCTCCCCCATGCAGGTAGCAGAAAAACTGTTTTTT. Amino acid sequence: CASSSPMQVAEKLFF.

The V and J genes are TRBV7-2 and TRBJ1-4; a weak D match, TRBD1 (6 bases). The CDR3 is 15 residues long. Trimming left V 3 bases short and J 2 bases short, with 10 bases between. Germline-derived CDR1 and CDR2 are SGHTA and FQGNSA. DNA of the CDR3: TGTGCCAGCAGCTTTCTGGGGGCCACTAATGAAAAACTGTTTTTT. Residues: CASSFLGATNEKLFF.

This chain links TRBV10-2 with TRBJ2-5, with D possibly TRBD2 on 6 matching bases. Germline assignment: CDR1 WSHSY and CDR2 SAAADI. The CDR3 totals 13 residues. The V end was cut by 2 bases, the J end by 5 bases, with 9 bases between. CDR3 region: CASSEGTPETQYF. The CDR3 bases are TGCGCCAGCAGTGAGGGGACTCCGGAGACCCAGTACTTC.

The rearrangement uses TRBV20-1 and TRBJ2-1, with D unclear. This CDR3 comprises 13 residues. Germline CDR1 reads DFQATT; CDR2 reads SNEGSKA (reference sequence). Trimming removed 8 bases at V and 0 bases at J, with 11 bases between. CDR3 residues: CSPDILSYNEQFF. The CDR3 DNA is TGCAGTCCCGATATTCTCTCCTACAATGAGCAGTTCTTC.

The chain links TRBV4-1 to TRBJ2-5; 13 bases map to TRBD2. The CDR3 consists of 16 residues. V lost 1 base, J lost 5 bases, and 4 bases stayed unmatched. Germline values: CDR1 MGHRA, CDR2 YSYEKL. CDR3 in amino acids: CASSQVGLAGRETQYF. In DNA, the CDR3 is TGCGCCAGCAGCCAAGTGGGACTAGCGGGACGGGAGACCCAGTACTTC.

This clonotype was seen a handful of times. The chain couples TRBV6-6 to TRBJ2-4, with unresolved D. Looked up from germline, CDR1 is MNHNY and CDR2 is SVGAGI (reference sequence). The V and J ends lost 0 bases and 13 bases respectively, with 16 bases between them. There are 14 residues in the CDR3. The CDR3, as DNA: TGTGCCAGCAGTTACTCAGGCGTTAACAATGAGCAGTACTTC. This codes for CASSYSGVNNEQYF.

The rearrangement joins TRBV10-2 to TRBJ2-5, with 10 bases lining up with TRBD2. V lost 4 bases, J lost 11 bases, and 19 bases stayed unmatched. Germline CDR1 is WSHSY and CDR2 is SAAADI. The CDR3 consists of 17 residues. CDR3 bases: TGCGCCAGCAGTGGGGCTAGCGGGAGTCTCCCCTACAATGAGCAGTACTTC. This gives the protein CASSGASGSLPYNEQYF.

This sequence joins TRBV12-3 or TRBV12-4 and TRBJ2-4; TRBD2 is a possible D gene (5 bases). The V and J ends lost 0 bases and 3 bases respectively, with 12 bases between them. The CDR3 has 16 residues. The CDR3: CASSLAEARGKNIQYF. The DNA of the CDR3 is TGTGCCAGCAGTTTAGCGGAGGCCCGAGGCAAAAACATTCAGTACTTC.

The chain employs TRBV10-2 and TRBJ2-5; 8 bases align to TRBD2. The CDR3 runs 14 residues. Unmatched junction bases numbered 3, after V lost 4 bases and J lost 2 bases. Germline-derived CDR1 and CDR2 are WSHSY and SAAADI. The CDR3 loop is CASSGTSKQETQYF. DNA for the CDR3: TGCGCCAGCAGTGGGACTAGCAAACAAGAGACCCAGTACTTC.

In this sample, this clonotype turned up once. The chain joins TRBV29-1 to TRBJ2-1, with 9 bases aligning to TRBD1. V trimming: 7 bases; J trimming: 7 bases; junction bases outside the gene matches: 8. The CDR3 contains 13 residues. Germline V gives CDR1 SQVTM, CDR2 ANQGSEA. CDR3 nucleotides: TGCAGCGCTGGGGGACAGGGTAAAAATGAGCAGTTCTTC. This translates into CSAGGQGKNEQFF.

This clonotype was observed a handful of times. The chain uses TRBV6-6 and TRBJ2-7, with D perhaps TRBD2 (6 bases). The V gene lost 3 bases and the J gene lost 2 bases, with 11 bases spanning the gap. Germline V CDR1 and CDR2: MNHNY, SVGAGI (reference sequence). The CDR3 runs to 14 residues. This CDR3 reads CASSYVGGAYEQYF. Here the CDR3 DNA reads TGTGCCAGCAGTTATGTGGGCGGGGCCTACGAGCAGTACTTC.

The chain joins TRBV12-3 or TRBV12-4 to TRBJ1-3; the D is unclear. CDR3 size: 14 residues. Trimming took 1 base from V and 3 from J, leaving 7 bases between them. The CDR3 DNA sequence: TGTGCCAGCAGTTTAGAGGCAGGTGGAAACACCATATATTTT. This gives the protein CASSLEAGGNTIYF.

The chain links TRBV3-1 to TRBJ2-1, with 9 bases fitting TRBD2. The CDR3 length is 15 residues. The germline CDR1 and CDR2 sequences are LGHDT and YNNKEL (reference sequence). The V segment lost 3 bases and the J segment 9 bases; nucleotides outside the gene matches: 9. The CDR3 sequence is CASSQGGTSIGEQFF. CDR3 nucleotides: TGTGCCAGCAGCCAGGGGGGGACTAGCATTGGTGAGCAGTTCTTC.

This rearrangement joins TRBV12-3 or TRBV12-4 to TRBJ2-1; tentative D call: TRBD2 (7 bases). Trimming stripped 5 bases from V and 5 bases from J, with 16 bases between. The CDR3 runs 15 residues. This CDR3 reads CASSPTGGRNNEQFF. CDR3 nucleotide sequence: TGTGCCAGCAGTCCCACCGGGGGGCGGAACAATGAGCAGTTCTTC.

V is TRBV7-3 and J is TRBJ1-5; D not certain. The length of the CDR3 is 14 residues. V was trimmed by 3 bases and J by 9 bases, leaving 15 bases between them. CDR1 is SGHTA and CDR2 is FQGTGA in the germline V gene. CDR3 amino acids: CASSFPGRTMPQHF. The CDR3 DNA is TGTGCCAGCAGCTTCCCGGGTCGGACGATGCCCCAGCATTTT.